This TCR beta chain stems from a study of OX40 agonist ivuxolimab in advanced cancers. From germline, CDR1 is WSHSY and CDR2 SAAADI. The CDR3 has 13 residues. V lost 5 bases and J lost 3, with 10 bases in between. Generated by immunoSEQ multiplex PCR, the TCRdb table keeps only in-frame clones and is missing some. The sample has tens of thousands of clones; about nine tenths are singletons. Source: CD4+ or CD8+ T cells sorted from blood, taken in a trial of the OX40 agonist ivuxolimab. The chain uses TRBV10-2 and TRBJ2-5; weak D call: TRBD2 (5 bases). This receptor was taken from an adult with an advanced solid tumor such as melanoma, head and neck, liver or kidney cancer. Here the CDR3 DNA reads TGCGCCAGCAGTTTCAGCGGAAAAGAGACCCAGTACTTC. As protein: CASSFSGKETQYF.